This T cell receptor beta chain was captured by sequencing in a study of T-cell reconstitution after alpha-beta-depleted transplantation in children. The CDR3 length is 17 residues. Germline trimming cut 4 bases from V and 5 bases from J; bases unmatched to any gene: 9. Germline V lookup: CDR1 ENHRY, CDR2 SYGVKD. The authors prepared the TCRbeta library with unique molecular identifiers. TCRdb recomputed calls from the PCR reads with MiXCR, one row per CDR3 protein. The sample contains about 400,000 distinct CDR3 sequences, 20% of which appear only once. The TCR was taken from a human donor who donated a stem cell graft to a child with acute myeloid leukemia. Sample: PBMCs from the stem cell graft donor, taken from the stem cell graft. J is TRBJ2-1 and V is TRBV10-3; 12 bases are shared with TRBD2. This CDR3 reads CAISVSSGRAGNNEQFF. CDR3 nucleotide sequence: TGTGCCATCAGTGTTTCTAGCGGGAGGGCCGGTAACAATGAGCAGTTCTTC.